Presented here are 32 T cell receptor beta chains from one specimen sequenced in a study of T-cell reconstitution after alpha-beta-depleted transplantation in children. Preparation of the TCRbeta library was carried out with unique molecular identifiers. MiXCR was run by TCRdb on the PCR reads, yielding one entry per CDR3 protein. Of about 400,000 distinct CDR3 sequences in the sample, around 21% are singletons; the top ten hold 3.8%. Specimen: PBMCs from the stem cell graft donor, collected from the stem cell graft. Receptors were obtained from a human donor who donated a stem cell graft to a child with acute myeloid leukemia.

This clonotype was seen more than once but under ten times. V is TRBV28 and J is TRBJ2-1; TRBD2 matches 11 bases. Germline V lookup: CDR1 MDHEN, CDR2 SYDVKM. The CDR3 consists of 17 residues. The V and J ends lost 7 bases and 3 bases, in that order; junction bases with no gene match: 11. The CDR3 nucleotides read TGTGCCAGCACCACGACGTTACTAGCGGGAGACTACAATGAGCAGTTCTTC. Translation gives CASTTTLLAGDYNEQFF.

Comment on this clonotype: The junction differs from germline at one of its ends, possibly a read error. This chain connects TRBV28 to TRBJ2-1; no firm D call. Germline values: CDR1 MDHEN, CDR2 SYDVKM. There are 12 residues in the CDR3. CDR3 DNA sequence: TGTGCCAGCAGTCTTCGCTACCATGAGCAGTTCTTC. Translating it yields CASSLRYHEQFF. Full variable domain (outside the CDR3, taken from reference TRBV28 and TRBJ2-1): DVKVTQSSRYLVKRTGEKVFLECVQDMDHENMFWYRQDPGLGLRLIYFSYDVKMKEKGDIPEGYSVSREKKERFSLILESASTNQTSMYLCASSLRYHEQFFGPGTRLTVL.

This rearrangement joins TRBV11-3 to TRBJ1-1; 9 bases line up with TRBD1. The V gene's germline CDR1 is SGHNT and CDR2 YENEEA. CDR3 length: 14 amino acids. V was clipped by 6 bases and J by 2 bases; unmatched bases: 4. CDR3 protein: CASRDRGYNTEAFF. CDR3 nucleotide sequence: TGTGCCAGCAGGGACAGGGGTTACAACACTGAAGCTTTCTTT. Supplemented by reference TRBV11-3 and TRBJ1-1, the full variable domain reads EAGVVQSPRYKIIEKKQPVAFWCNPISGHNTLYWYLQNLGQGPELLIRYENEEAVDDSQLPKDRFSAERLKGVDSTLKIQPAELGDSAVYLCASRDRGYNTEAFFGQGTRLTVV.

This clonotype has a count of ten or more. V and J are TRBV2 and TRBJ2-7; perhaps TRBD1 as D (5 bases). There are 13 residues in the CDR3. In germline, CDR1 is SNHLY, CDR2 FYNNEI. V was clipped by 5 bases and J by 0 bases, with 8 bases between them. The CDR3 DNA follows: TGTGCCAGCAGTTACAGGAGCTCCTACGAGCAGTACTTC. Translated: CASSYRSSYEQYF.

This clonotype was counted only a few times. The chain recombines TRBV7-6 with TRBJ1-4; TRBD1 agrees at 7 bases. Germline CDR1 SGHVS, CDR2 FNYEAQ. This CDR3 is 15 amino acids long. With 1 base clipped from V and 4 bases from J, the junction kept 3 bases outside the gene matches. In DNA, the CDR3 is TGTGCCAGCAGCTTAGAACAGGGGTTTAATGAAAAACTGTTTTTT. It encodes CASSLEQGFNEKLFF.

This sequence joins TRBV3-1 and TRBJ2-5; no clear D gene. V gave up 3 bases and J gave up 6 bases, with 8 bases separating them. CDR3 size: 12 residues. CDR1 LGHDT and CDR2 YNNKEL come from the germline V gene (reference sequence). CDR3 in DNA: TGTGCCAGCAGCCAGATAGCCCAGACCCAGTACTTC. As protein: CASSQIAQTQYF.

This clonotype has ten or more counts. The V call is TRBV29-1, the J call TRBJ2-7; 16 bases line up with TRBD2. V gave up 4 bases and J gave up 6 bases; unmatched junction bases: 3. CDR1 and CDR2 (germline): SQVTM, ANQGSEA. This CDR3 spans 14 amino acids. The CDR3 protein is CSVGGLAGGGEQYF. The CDR3 coding sequence is TGCAGCGTTGGGGGACTAGCGGGAGGGGGCGAGCAGTACTTC.

This clonotype was seen many times. The chain employs TRBV10-3 and TRBJ2-7; a possible D gene is TRBD2 (5 bases). The germline CDR1 and CDR2 sequences are ENHRY and SYGVKD. V was cut by 6 bases and J by 7 bases, with 13 bases left in between. CDR3 length: 12 residues. Written as DNA, the CDR3 is TGTGCCATCAGACCGGAGACGGGAGAGCAGTACTTC. Translated: CAIRPETGEQYF.

A remark on this clonotype: Given a much more abundant clone one base away, this may be a read error. This chain uses TRBV20-1 with TRBJ2-1; D possibly uses TRBD1 or TRBD2 (5 bases each). Germline V CDR1 and CDR2: DFQATT, SNEGSKA (reference sequence). The CDR3 consists of 16 residues. The CDR3: CIARGPGRVSYNEQFF. CDR3 DNA: TGCATTGCTAGAGGGCCGGGCAGGGTCTCCTACAATGAGCAGTTCTTC.

The chain combines TRBV7-9 with TRBJ2-5; D not certain. The V end lost 2 bases, the J end lost 0 bases, and 7 bases lay between the germline ends. The CDR3 extends over 14 amino acids. The germline V gene encodes CDR1 SEHNR and CDR2 FQNEAQ (reference sequence). CDR3: CASSLMGNQETQYF. The CDR3 nucleotides are TGTGCCAGCAGCTTAATGGGAAACCAAGAGACCCAGTACTTC. The whole variable domain, remainder taken from reference TRBV7-9 and TRBJ2-5, is DTGVSQNPRHKITKRGQNVTFRCDPISEHNRLYWYRQTLGQGPEFLTYFQNEAQLEKSRLLSDRFSAERPKGSFSTLEIQRTEQGDSAMYLCASSLMGNQETQYFGPGTRLLVL.

This clonotype appeared many times. The genes are TRBV20-1 and TRBJ2-5, with 10 bases aligning to TRBD2. Trimming removed 6 bases from V and 3 bases from J; junction bases left unmatched: 10. Looked up from germline, CDR1 is DFQATT and CDR2 is SNEGSKA (reference sequence). The CDR3 runs 15 residues. CDR3 DNA: TGCAGTGCCCCCGACCCGGGACTAGCGAAAGAGACCCAGTACTTC. Translating it yields CSAPDPGLAKETQYF.

This rearrangement joins TRBV12-3 or TRBV12-4 to TRBJ2-1; 8 bases are shared with TRBD2. The CDR3 contains 15 residues. V lost 3 bases, J lost 3 bases, and 4 bases stayed unmatched. The CDR3 sequence is CASSFIGRDYNEQFF. The CDR3 DNA reads TGTGCCAGCAGTTTCATCGGGAGGGACTACAATGAGCAGTTCTTC.

The V and J genes are TRBV28 and TRBJ2-5; 8 bases align to TRBD2. Germline V gene data show CDR1 as MDHEN and CDR2 as SYDVKM. The CDR3 consists of 16 residues. The V segment lost 5 bases and the J segment 1 base; nucleotides outside the gene matches: 9. The CDR3 sequence is CASSLFGAGVQETQYF. The CDR3 DNA sequence: TGTGCCAGCAGTCTCTTCGGAGCGGGGGTCCAAGAGACCCAGTACTTC. Full variable domain (missing parts from reference TRBV28 and TRBJ2-5): DVKVTQSSRYLVKRTGEKVFLECVQDMDHENMFWYRQDPGLGLRLIYFSYDVKMKEKGDIPEGYSVSREKKERFSLILESASTNQTSMYLCASSLFGAGVQETQYFGPGTRLLVL.

The V and J genes are TRBV5-1 and TRBJ2-2, with D possibly being TRBD1 (5 bases). Trimming removed 1 base from V and 2 bases from J, with 9 bases in between. This CDR3 comprises 15 residues. The V gene's germline CDR1 is SGHRS and CDR2 YFSETQ. The CDR3 DNA sequence: TGCGCCAGCAGCTTGTATCAGGGTAACACCGGGGAGCTGTTTTTT. Amino acid sequence: CASSLYQGNTGELFF.

The chain couples TRBV2 to TRBJ2-2; D gene ambiguous. Germline V gives CDR1 SNHLY, CDR2 FYNNEI. Between the trimmed V and J ends, which lost 5 bases and 8 bases, there was a span of 18 bases. CDR3 length: 15 amino acids. The CDR3: CASSTHGVYGGELFF. CDR3 sequence (DNA): TGTGCCAGCAGTACTCACGGTGTATACGGTGGGGAGCTGTTTTTT.

This clonotype came up many times. This chain links TRBV20-1 with TRBJ2-1; TRBD2 aligns across 8 bases. This CDR3 is built from 14 residues. CDR1 and CDR2 (germline): DFQATT, SNEGSKA (reference sequence). V dropped 3 bases and J dropped 8; count of bases not matched to a gene: 9. CDR3 amino acids: CSARVLAGLDEQFF. The CDR3 bases are TGCAGTGCTAGGGTCCTAGCGGGTCTCGATGAGCAGTTCTTC.

The chain couples TRBV5-1 to TRBJ2-3; 7 bases agree with TRBD2. This CDR3 has 15 amino acids. The ends lost 3 bases at V and 3 bases at J; junction bases unmatched: 7. Germline V gene sequence: CDR1 SGHRS, CDR2 YFSETQ. CDR3: CASSSTSLATDTQYF. DNA of the CDR3: TGCGCCAGCAGCTCGACTAGCCTGGCGACAGATACGCAGTATTTT.

This clonotype showed up just a few times. The chain joins TRBV6-4 to TRBJ2-3; 8 bases map to TRBD2. V trimming: 5 bases; J trimming: 5 bases; junction bases outside the gene matches: 6. The CDR3 loop spans 14 amino acids. CDR1 and CDR2 (germline): MRHNA, SNTAGT. CDR3 loop: CASSSGSRKDTQYF. The CDR3 DNA follows: TGTGCCAGCAGTAGCGGGAGCCGGAAAGATACGCAGTATTTT.

This sequence joins TRBV20-1 and TRBJ2-3; TRBD2 aligns across 12 bases. Germline loops: CDR1 DFQATT, CDR2 SNEGSKA (reference sequence). J gave up 3 bases and V 3 bases, and 7 bases lay outside the gene matches. The length of the CDR3 is 16 residues. CDR3 in DNA: TGCAGTGCTAGTTTGTCTAGCGGGAGGGGGACAGATACGCAGTATTTT. It is translated as CSASLSSGRGTDTQYF.

The chain combines TRBV12-3 or TRBV12-4 with TRBJ2-2, with 10 bases matching TRBD2. The CDR3 extends over 14 amino acids. The V segment lost 5 bases and the J segment 8 bases; nucleotides outside the gene matches: 5. The CDR3 DNA follows: TGTGCCAGCAGTCTAAGCGGGAGGGCTGGGGAGCTGTTTTTT. Amino acid sequence: CASSLSGRAGELFF.

This chain connects TRBV7-9 to TRBJ1-1, with D unclear. Trimming cost V 2 bases and J 6 bases, with 7 bases left between them. CDR3 length: 12 amino acids. From germline, CDR1 is SEHNR and CDR2 FQNEAQ (reference sequence). Here the CDR3 reads CASSLRGPEAFF. The DNA for the CDR3 is TGTGCCAGCAGCTTAAGAGGCCCTGAAGCTTTCTTT.

The rearrangement uses TRBV29-1 and TRBJ2-7, with 8 nucleotides matching TRBD1. The CDR3 is 15 residues long. The germline gives CDR1 SQVTM, CDR2 ANQGSEA. V gave up 0 bases and J gave up 7 bases; unmatched junction bases: 11. CDR3 sequence: CSVEDRQGAVGEQYF. The CDR3 nucleotides read TGCAGCGTTGAAGATCGTCAGGGGGCGGTTGGAGAGCAGTACTTC.

This clonotype came up a few times. The J gene is TRBJ2-3, the V gene TRBV7-2, with a weak D call TRBD2 (6 bases). The CDR3 has 15 residues. V was shortened by 1 base and J by 6 bases, with 14 bases between the two germline ends. Looked up from germline, CDR1 is SGHTA and CDR2 is FQGNSA. This CDR3 reads CASSLGGEVSDTQYF. In DNA, the CDR3 is TGTGCCAGCAGCTTAGGAGGGGAGGTTTCGGATACGCAGTATTTT.

This clonotype was observed a handful of times. V gene TRBV4-1 combines with J gene TRBJ2-7; the D gene is possibly TRBD1 (6 bases). The CDR3 runs 15 residues. Germline V gives CDR1 MGHRA, CDR2 YSYEKL. V was trimmed by 0 bases and J by 3 bases, leaving 12 bases between them. The CDR3 reads CASSQEGAIVYEQYF. CDR3 DNA: TGCGCCAGCAGCCAAGAGGGGGCTATAGTCTACGAGCAGTACTTC.

This clonotype was counted a few times. V gene TRBV29-1 combines with J gene TRBJ2-1; 12 bases line up with TRBD2. The germline V gene has CDR1 SQVTM and CDR2 ANQGSEA. The J segment lost 0 bases and the V segment lost 7 bases, leaving 10 bases of the junction unmatched. The CDR3 is 17 residues long. The DNA of the CDR3 is TGCAGCGGTTCCGGGACTAGCGGGTTCAGCTCCTACAATGAGCAGTTCTTC. Residues: CSGSGTSGFSSYNEQFF.

This clonotype was detected many times. The chain combines TRBV29-1 with TRBJ2-1; D is possibly TRBD1 or TRBD2 (5 bases each). Trimming shortened V by 0 bases and J by 4 bases, and 13 bases separated the two germline ends. CDR3 size: 15 residues. Germline CDR1 reads SQVTM; CDR2 reads ANQGSEA. The CDR3 loop reads CSVEERGGLYNEQFF. For the CDR3, the DNA is TGCAGCGTTGAAGAGAGGGGCGGGCTTTACAATGAGCAGTTCTTC.

The V and J genes are TRBV12-3 or TRBV12-4 and TRBJ1-4, with unresolved D. The V end lost 6 bases, the J end lost 11 bases, and 13 bases lay between the germline ends. The CDR3 covers 12 residues. In nucleotides, the CDR3 is TGTGCCAGCAGCCACACGACGGGGAAACTGTTTTTT. Protein sequence: CASSHTTGKLFF.

This clonotype was counted once. In DNA, the CDR3 is TGTGCCAGCAGCTTAGATCTGGGGGCCGACAATGAGCAGTTCTTC. It is translated as CASSLDLGADNEQFF. The chain combines TRBV7-8 with TRBJ2-1, with a tentative D call TRBD1 (6 bases). The CDR3 loop spans 15 amino acids. V lost 1 base, J lost 5 bases, and 12 bases lay in between. The germline V gene has CDR1 SGHVS and CDR2 FQNEAQ.

The V call is TRBV20-1, the J call TRBJ2-1; 10 positions agree with TRBD2. Germline CDR1 DFQATT, CDR2 SNEGSKA (reference sequence). The CDR3 loop spans 18 amino acids. V gave up 1 base and J gave up 4 bases; unmatched junction bases: 13. The CDR3 coding sequence is TGCAGTGCTAGAGTACTAGCGGGATACCGCACTGGGTACAATGAGCAGTTCTTC. Translating it yields CSARVLAGYRTGYNEQFF.

The chain has TRBV6-1 and TRBJ2-7, with D maybe TRBD1 (5 bases). Trimming shortened V by 1 base and J by 1 base, and 8 bases separated the two germline ends. Germline values: CDR1 MNHNS, CDR2 SASEGT. This CDR3 is built from 14 residues. CDR3: CASSEGGGSYEQYF. DNA for the CDR3: TGTGCCAGCAGTGAAGGGGGCGGTTCCTACGAGCAGTACTTC.

J is TRBJ2-3 and V is TRBV10-2; the D is unclear. V lost 6 bases and J lost 1, with 17 bases in between. The CDR3 has 16 residues. From germline, CDR1 is WSHSY and CDR2 SAAADI. This chain's CDR3 is CASSAGPKLGTDTQYF. CDR3 DNA sequence: TGCGCCAGCAGCGCAGGACCTAAGCTGGGCACAGATACGCAGTATTTT.

The CDR3 loop reads CSARPFLTGRSNSPLHF. CDR3 coding DNA: TGCAGTGCTAGACCTTTTCTAACAGGGAGAAGTAATTCACCCCTCCACTTT. J is TRBJ1-6 and V is TRBV20-1; possibly TRBD1 for D (6 bases). V was clipped by 2 bases and J by 6 bases, with 20 bases between them. The germline V gene has CDR1 DFQATT and CDR2 SNEGSKA (reference sequence). This CDR3 is 17 amino acids long.